This entry concerns a single T cell receptor (beta chain). Its specificity is not known. These data originate in a study of cytomegalovirus exposure and HLA in healthy donors. The study, taken as a whole, reports: In a later analysis, CMV-associated beta chains were mostly HLA-associated, it appeared. The listing of 150 to 200 TCR beta chains classed them as cytomegalovirus-associated.

PCR employed 60 Vbeta and 13 Jbeta primers. Source study methods: Among the unique TCR beta chains that a later analysis counted, 80 million to 100 million in all, approximately 12 million were shared. Measured with immunoSEQ multiplex PCR; TCRdb has only the in-frame clones, and not every one. D and trimming were read from the DNA, whereas the V and J calls and clone size are those reported in that table. The profile covers roughly 130,000 clones, with 80% appearing a single time and 1% taken by the ten largest. Between the trimmed V and J ends, which lost 8 bases and 5 bases, there was a span of 10 bases. The CDR3 has 11 amino acids. Germline CDR1 reads MNHEY; CDR2 reads SMNVEV (reference sequence).

This sequence was found in a man aged 40-49 years in good health and CMV-seronegative. V is TRBV27 and J is TRBJ2-7; D ambiguous. Sequenced input: PBMCs. CDR3 sequence (DNA): TGTGCCAGCCGTGCCCAGGACGAGCAGTACTTC. This codes for CASRAQDEQYF.